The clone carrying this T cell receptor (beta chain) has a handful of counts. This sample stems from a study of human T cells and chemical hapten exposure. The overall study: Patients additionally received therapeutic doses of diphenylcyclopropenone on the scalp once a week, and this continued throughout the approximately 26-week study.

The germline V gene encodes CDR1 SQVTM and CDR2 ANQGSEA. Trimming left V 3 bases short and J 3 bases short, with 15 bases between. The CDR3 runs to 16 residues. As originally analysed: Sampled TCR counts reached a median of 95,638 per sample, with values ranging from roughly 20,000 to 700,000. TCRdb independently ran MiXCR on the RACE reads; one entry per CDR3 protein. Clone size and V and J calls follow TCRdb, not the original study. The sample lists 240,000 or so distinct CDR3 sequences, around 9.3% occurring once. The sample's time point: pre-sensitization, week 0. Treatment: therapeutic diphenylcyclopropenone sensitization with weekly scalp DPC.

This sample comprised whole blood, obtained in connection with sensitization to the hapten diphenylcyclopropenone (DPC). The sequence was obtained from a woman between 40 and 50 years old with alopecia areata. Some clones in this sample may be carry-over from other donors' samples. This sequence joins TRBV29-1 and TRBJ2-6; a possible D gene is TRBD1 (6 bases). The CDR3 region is CSVETTPGVGANVLTF. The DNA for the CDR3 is TGCAGCGTTGAGACAACGCCAGGGGTTGGGGCCAACGTCCTGACTTTC.